Sequencing of this TCR beta chain was carried out in a study of T-cell memory formation after mild COVID-19. Using its own MiXCR run on the 5' RACE reads, TCRdb lists one record per CDR3 protein. The table includes 550,000 to 700,000 distinct CDR3 sequences, approximately 15% detected once. Trimming stripped 0 bases from V and 7 bases from J, with 21 bases between. The CDR3 consists of 17 residues. Sequenced input: PBMCs or a T cell subset sorted from them (not recorded which). The rearrangement joins TRBV12-3 or TRBV12-4 to TRBJ1-1; D perhaps matches TRBD1 (5 bases). This TCR derives from an adult woman who had mild COVID-19 (a few samples of this study predate the infection). Cell type and time point are not known. The CDR3 is CASSLALGGGSSVEAFF. The CDR3, as DNA: TGTGCCAGCAGTTTAGCCCTCGGTGGGGGGTCTAGTGTTGAAGCTTTCTTT.